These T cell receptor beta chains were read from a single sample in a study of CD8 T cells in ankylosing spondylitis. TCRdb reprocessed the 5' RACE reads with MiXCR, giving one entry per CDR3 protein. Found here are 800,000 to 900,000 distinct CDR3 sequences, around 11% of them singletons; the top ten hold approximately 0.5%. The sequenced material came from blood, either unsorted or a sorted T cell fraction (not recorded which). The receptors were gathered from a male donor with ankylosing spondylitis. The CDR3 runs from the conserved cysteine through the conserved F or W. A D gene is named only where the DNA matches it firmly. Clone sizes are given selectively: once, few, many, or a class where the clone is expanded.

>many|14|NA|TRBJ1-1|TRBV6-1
CASSPSTGNTEAFF
TGTGCCAGCAGCCCCTCGACGGGAAACACTGAAGCTTTCTTT
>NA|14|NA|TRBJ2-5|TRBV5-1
CASSGAINQETQYF
TGCGCCAGCAGCGGGGCGATTAACCAAGAGACCCAGTACTTC
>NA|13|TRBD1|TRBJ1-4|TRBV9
CASRPRGSEKLFF
TGTGCCAGCAGACCCAGGGGGAGTGAAAAACTGTTTTTT
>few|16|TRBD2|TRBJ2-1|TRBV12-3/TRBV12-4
CASTHSGYLSYNEQFF
TGTGCCAGCACCCATAGCGGGTATCTTTCCTACAATGAGCAGTTCTTC
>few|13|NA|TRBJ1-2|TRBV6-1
CASTQRGVYGYTF
TGTGCCAGCACCCAGAGAGGGGTCTATGGCTACACCTTC
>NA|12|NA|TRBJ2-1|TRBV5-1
CASSLADNEQFF
TGCGCCAGCAGCTTAGCGGACAATGAGCAGTTCTTC
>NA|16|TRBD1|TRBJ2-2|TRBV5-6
CASGTLGQGASGELFF
TGTGCCAGCGGGACCCTGGGACAGGGGGCTAGCGGGGAGCTGTTTTTT
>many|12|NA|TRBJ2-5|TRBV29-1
CSVDGGLETQYF
TGCAGCGTTGACGGGGGGCTGGAGACCCAGTACTTC
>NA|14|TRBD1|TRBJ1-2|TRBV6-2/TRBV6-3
CASSRIGQGYGYTF
TGTGCCAGCAGTAGGATCGGACAGGGCTATGGCTACACCTTC
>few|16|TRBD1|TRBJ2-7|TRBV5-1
CASSLSGGTGPYEQYF
TGCGCCAGCAGCTTGAGTGGAGGGACAGGGCCGTACGAGCAGTACTTC
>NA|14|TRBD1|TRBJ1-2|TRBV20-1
CSARSSQGDYGYTF
TGCAGTGCTAGATCCTCTCAGGGGGACTATGGCTACACCTTC
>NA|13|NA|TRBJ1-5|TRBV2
CASTGLPRQPQHF
TGTGCCTCCACAGGGCTTCCGCGCCAGCCCCAGCATTTT
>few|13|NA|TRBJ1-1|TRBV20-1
CSAVRSGGVEAFF
TGCAGTGCAGTGAGGTCGGGGGGAGTTGAAGCTTTCTTT
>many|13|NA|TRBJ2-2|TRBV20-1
CSARTSNTGELFF
TGCAGTGCCAGGACATCGAACACCGGGGAGCTGTTTTTT
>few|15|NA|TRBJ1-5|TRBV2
CASSLRRQEAQPQHF
TGTGCCAGCAGCCTCCGACGACAGGAGGCTCAGCCCCAGCATTTT
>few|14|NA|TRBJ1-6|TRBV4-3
CASSFSSGASPLHF
TGCGCCAGCAGCTTCTCGTCAGGGGCTTCACCCCTCCACTTT
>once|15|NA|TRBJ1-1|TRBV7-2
CASSWSAVANTEAFF
TGTGCCAGCAGCTGGTCGGCAGTTGCTAACACTGAAGCTTTCTTT
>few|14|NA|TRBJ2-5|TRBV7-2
CASSLFREPQTQYF
TGTGCCAGCAGCTTATTTAGGGAGCCGCAGACCCAGTACTTC
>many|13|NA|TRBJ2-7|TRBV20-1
CSASVARTYEQYF
TGCAGTGCTAGCGTGGCCAGGACCTACGAGCAGTACTTC
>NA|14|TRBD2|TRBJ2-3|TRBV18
CASSLSGRSDTQYF
TGTGCCAGCTCACTTAGCGGGAGGAGTGATACGCAGTATTTT
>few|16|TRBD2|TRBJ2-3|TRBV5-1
CASSLERGKGPDTQYF
TGCGCCAGCAGCTTGGAGCGGGGCAAGGGTCCAGATACGCAGTATTTT
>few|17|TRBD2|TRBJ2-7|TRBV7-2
CASSSRQTSEALYEQYF
TGTGCCAGCAGCTCACGGCAGACTAGCGAGGCGCTCTACGAGCAGTACTTC